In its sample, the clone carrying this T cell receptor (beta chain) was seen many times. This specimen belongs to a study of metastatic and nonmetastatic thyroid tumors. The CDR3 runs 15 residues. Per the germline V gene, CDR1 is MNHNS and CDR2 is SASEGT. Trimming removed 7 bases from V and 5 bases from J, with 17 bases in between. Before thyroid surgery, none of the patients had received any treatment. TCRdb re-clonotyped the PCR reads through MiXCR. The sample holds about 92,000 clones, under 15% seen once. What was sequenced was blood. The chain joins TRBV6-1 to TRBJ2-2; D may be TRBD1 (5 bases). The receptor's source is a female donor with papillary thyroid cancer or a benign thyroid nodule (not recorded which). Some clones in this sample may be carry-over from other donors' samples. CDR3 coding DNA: TGTGCCAGCACTTTAGACAGCTCTTTGACCGGGGAGCTGTTTTTT. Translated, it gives CASTLDSSLTGELFF.